These T cell receptor beta chains were read from a single sample in a study of identical twins. TCRdb analysed the 5' RACE reads with MiXCR anew, one entry per CDR3 protein. Among about 890,000 distinct CDR3 sequences, roughly an eighth were seen once, and the ten largest hold around 1.6%. The sample also formed part of further work on yellow fever vaccine responses in identical twins.

The sequencing sample was made of PBMCs. The source is a woman aged 18-29 years in good health. The CDR3 runs from the conserved cysteine through the conserved F or W. The order of the fields is J gene, D gene, clone size, V gene, CDR3 protein, CDR3 DNA. D genes are given only for firm matches. Clone size is given for some rows only: seen once, a few or many times, or a class if the clone is expanded.

>TRBJ2-3|.|few|TRBV20-1
CSARVSDRLDSTDTQYF
TGCAGTGCTAGGGTTTCCGATAGGCTCGACAGCACAGATACGCAGTATTTT
>TRBJ2-1|.|few|TRBV20-1
CSAEGDSRSWVNEQFF
TGCAGTGCCGAGGGAGACTCGCGGTCCTGGGTCAATGAGCAGTTCTTC
>TRBJ2-3|TRBD2|few|TRBV6-2/TRBV6-3
CASNLGLGTSGSADTQYF
TGTGCCAGCAATCTGGGTCTCGGGACTAGCGGGAGCGCAGATACGCAGTATTTT
>TRBJ2-2|.|many|TRBV5-1
CASSLFADGELFF
TGCGCCAGCAGCTTGTTTGCGGACGGGGAGCTGTTTTTT
>TRBJ2-1|.|few|TRBV15
CATSRDRQGHEQCF
TGTGCCACCAGCAGAGATAGGCAGGGCCATGAGCAGTGCTTC
>TRBJ2-7|.|few|TRBV3-1
CASSHGTNSYEQYF
TGTGCCAGCAGCCACGGGACCAATTCCTACGAGCAGTACTTC
>TRBJ2-7|TRBD1|few|TRBV7-6
CASSFGQGRGYEQYF
TGTGCCAGCAGCTTTGGACAGGGTCGTGGCTACGAGCAGTACTTC
>TRBJ2-5|.|.|TRBV6-1
CASTPEMRETQYF
TGTGCCAGCACCCCAGAAATGAGGGAGACCCAGTACTTC
>TRBJ2-4|.|.|TRBV4-1
CASSQEGGFGKNIQYF
TGCGCCAGCAGCCAAGAAGGGGGTTTCGGCAAAAACATTCAGTACTTC
>TRBJ2-1|TRBD2|.|TRBV7-6
CASSVLAGGPAEQFF
TGTGCCAGCAGCGTACTAGCGGGGGGGCCCGCTGAGCAGTTCTTC
>TRBJ2-3|.|few|TRBV5-1
CASLGRTDTQYF
TGCGCCAGCCTTGGCCGCACAGATACGCAGTATTTT
>TRBJ2-1|.|few|TRBV20-1
CSCPSEKTTSSYNEQFF
TGCAGTTGCCCCTCGGAAAAAACGACAAGCTCCTACAATGAGCAGTTCTTC
>TRBJ2-1|.|many|TRBV12-3/TRBV12-4
CASSPNRVFNEQFF
TGTGCCAGCAGTCCCAACAGGGTTTTTAATGAGCAGTTCTTC
>TRBJ2-1|.|.|TRBV4-1
CASSQGAREQFF
TGCGCCAGCAGCCAAGGGGCTCGTGAGCAGTTCTTC
>TRBJ2-2|.|few|TRBV15
CATRGIGARPGGELFF
TGTGCCACCAGAGGTATAGGGGCCCGACCGGGCGGGGAGCTGTTTTTT
>TRBJ1-4|TRBD1|many|TRBV20-1
CSPKTGDNGKLFF
TGCAGTCCTAAGACAGGGGACAACGGAAAACTGTTTTTT
>TRBJ1-1|.|few|TRBV24-1
CATSAGSEAFF
TGTGCCACCAGTGCCGGGTCTGAAGCTTTCTTT